This entry describes one TCR beta chain. The protocol was immunoSEQ multiplex PCR, while the TCRdb copy is restricted to in-frame clones and leaves out a portion. The sample has about 51,000 clones; approximately 84% are singletons. The data were obtained in a study of OX40 agonist ivuxolimab in advanced cancers. This clonotype was sampled from an adult with an advanced solid tumor such as melanoma, head and neck, liver or kidney cancer. This material consisted of CD4+ or CD8+ T cells sorted from blood, taken in a trial of the OX40 agonist ivuxolimab.

The chain's CDR3 is CARSYKGGSSYEQYF. As DNA, the CDR3 is TGTGCCAGAAGCTATAAGGGGGGGTCCTCCTACGAGCAGTACTTC. The chain is built from TRBV7-5 and TRBJ2-7; the D call TRBD2 from the table was never checked on the DNA. TRBV7-5 is assigned pseudogene status. This CDR3 has 15 residues.